This is a list of T cell receptor beta chains from one sample in a study of T cell changes during pregnancy in multiple sclerosis. TCRdb's copy holds only in-frame clones and misses some; the assay was immunoSEQ multiplex PCR. The sample has fewer than 130,000 clones, roughly 92% seen once; the top ten hold about 3.2%. Here the sequenced sample was peripheral blood, taken after pregnancy. Every receptor here comes from a female donor with multiple sclerosis, enrolled in a pregnancy study. The CDR3 runs from the conserved cysteine through the conserved F or W. The D gene is left open where the match is weak. Part of the rows lack a size; the others show once, few, many or a class for expanded clones.

J,D,size,V,CDR3,DNA
TRBJ1-3,TRBD1,.,TRBV29-1,CSVGGTEAGNTIYF,TGCAGCGTTGGAGGGACAGAAGCTGGAAACACCATATATTTT
TRBJ1-4,TRBD1,.,TRBV23-1,CASSQSLIPGQGYEKLFF,TGCGCCAGCAGTCAATCGTTAATTCCGGGACAGGGATATGAAAAACTGTTTTTT
TRBJ2-5,.,once,TRBV5-4,CASRQLEQETQYF,TGTGCCAGCAGACAACTAGAACAAGAGACCCAGTACTTC
TRBJ2-3,.,.,TRBV5-4,CASSLQITDTQYF,TGTGCCAGCAGCTTGCAGATCACAGATACGCAGTATTTT
TRBJ1-3,.,.,TRBV9,CASSPQIGNTIYF,TGTGCCAGCAGCCCCCAGATTGGAAACACCATATATTTT
TRBJ1-1,TRBD1,.,TRBV27,CASSLSGGITEAFF,TGTGCCAGCAGTTTATCAGGGGGCATCACTGAAGCTTTCTTT
TRBJ2-7,.,.,TRBV29-1,CSVQILGDRLTYEQYF,TGCAGCGTCCAAATTCTGGGAGACAGGTTAACCTACGAGCAGTACTTC
TRBJ2-1,TRBD2,.,TRBV7-3,CASSLGGGAHNEQFF,TGTGCCAGCAGCTTAGGCGGGGGGGCCCACAATGAGCAGTTCTTC
TRBJ2-3,.,.,TRBV7-7,CASSPRGLGDTQYF,TGTGCTAGCAGCCCTCGGGGACTGGGAGATACGCAGTATTTT
TRBJ2-5,TRBD1,.,TRBV18,CASSSTGVETQYF,TGTGCCAGCTCATCAACAGGGGTAGAGACCCAGTACTTC
TRBJ2-2,.,.,TRBV9,CASSLHRANTGELFF,TGTGCCAGCAGCCTCCACAGGGCGAACACCGGGGAGCTGTTTTTT
TRBJ2-1,TRBD1,.,TRBV5-1,CASSLAGTVYNEQFF,TGCGCCAGCAGCTTGGCCGGGACAGTTTACAATGAGCAGTTCTTC
TRBJ2-5,.,.,TRBV2,CASSQGLYDKETQYF,TGTGCCAGCAGTCAGGGACTTTACGATAAAGAGACCCAGTACTTC
TRBJ1-5,TRBD1,.,TRBV7-8,CASGQGRDQPQHF,TGTGCCAGCGGACAGGGTCGAGATCAGCCCCAGCATTTT
TRBJ2-1,TRBD2,.,TRBV19,CACARGGPPNEQFF,TGTGCTTGCGCACGGGGGGGGCCCCCCAATGAGCAGTTCTTC
TRBJ2-1,TRBD1,.,TRBV6-5,CASSYRAGGSYNEQFF,TGTGCCAGCAGCTACAGGGCAGGGGGCTCCTACAATGAGCAGTTCTTC
TRBJ2-5,TRBD1,.,TRBV5-4,CASSPTGTGVETQYF,TGTGCCAGCAGCCCGACCGGGACAGGGGTAGAGACCCAGTACTTC
TRBJ1-5,.,few,TRBV19,CASSIEGDRNQPQHF,TGTGCCAGTAGTATTGAAGGGGATCGCAATCAGCCCCAGCATTTT
TRBJ1-4,TRBD1,.,TRBV10-3,CAISRDSLTNEKLFF,TGTGCCATCAGTAGGGACAGCCTAACTAATGAAAAACTGTTTTTT
TRBJ1-5,.,.,TRBV18,CASSLGATDQPQHF,TGTGCCAGCTCACTGGGCGCTACCGATCAGCCCCAGCATTTT
TRBJ2-3,.,.,TRBV7-8,CASSLGFTGPTDTQYF,TGTGCCAGCAGCTTAGGTTTTACAGGGCCCACAGATACGCAGTATTTT
TRBJ1-6,.,.,TRBV4-1,CASSQVVVNSYNSPLHF,TGCGCCAGCAGCCAAGTAGTAGTGAACTCCTATAATTCACCCCTCCACTTT
TRBJ1-2,TRBD1,once,TRBV6-5,CASSVRTGLHGYTF,TGTGCCAGCAGCGTAAGGACAGGCTTGCATGGCTACACCTTC
TRBJ2-5,.,.,TRBV27,CASSPRSGGQETQYF,TGTGCCAGCAGTCCCCGGTCCGGGGGCCAAGAGACCCAGTACTTC
TRBJ1-5,TRBD1,few,TRBV19,CASRNQQTGYGNQPQHF,TGTGCCAGTAGAAATCAGCAGACAGGGTATGGGAATCAGCCCCAGCATTTT
TRBJ2-7,TRBD2,.,TRBV13,CASSTKPLSGLAGYEQYF,TGTGCCAGCAGCACTAAGCCCCTTAGCGGACTAGCGGGGTACGAGCAGTACTTC
TRBJ2-5,.,.,TRBV4-1,CASGPGYQETQYF,TGCGCCAGCGGACCAGGGTACCAAGAGACCCAGTACTTC
TRBJ2-1,.,.,TRBV4-2,CASSLQAQTDWVSSYNEQFF,TGTGCCAGCAGCCTACAAGCACAAACCGACTGGGTGAGCTCCTACAATGAGCAGTTCTTC
TRBJ2-3,TRBD2,.,TRBV5-1,CASSPGGPDTQYF,TGCGCCAGCAGCCCGGGGGGGCCAGATACGCAGTATTTT
TRBJ1-1,.,.,TRBV7-9,CASSRGLGEAFF,TGTGCCAGCAGCCGTGGACTGGGGGAAGCTTTCTTT
TRBJ2-7,.,.,TRBV19,CASSIRDSIAYEQYF,TGTGCCAGTAGTATCCGGGACTCGATAGCGTACGAGCAGTACTTC
TRBJ2-7,.,.,TRBV7-2,CASSPAALEQYF,TGTGCCAGCAGCCCTGCGGCTCTCGAGCAGTACTTC
TRBJ1-5,.,.,TRBV9,CASSAGDRDQPQHF,TGTGCCAGCAGCGCGGGGGACCGCGATCAGCCCCAGCATTTT
TRBJ1-1,.,.,TRBV2,CANWGGETEAFF,TGTGCCAACTGGGGAGGGGAAACTGAAGCTTTCTTT
TRBJ2-6,TRBD1,once,TRBV11-2,CASSLVQGGSGANVLTF,TGTGCCAGCAGCTTAGTACAGGGGGGATCTGGGGCCAACGTCCTGACTTTC
TRBJ1-4,.,.,TRBV9,CASSVGGAGEGEKLFF,TGTGCCAGCAGCGTAGGAGGGGCAGGGGAGGGTGAAAAACTGTTTTTT
TRBJ2-1,.,medium-sized,TRBV4-1,CASSQERGREQFF,TGCGCCAGCAGCCAAGAGCGGGGACGTGAGCAGTTCTTC
TRBJ1-5,.,.,TRBV6-5,CASARGAEGYQPQHF,TGTGCCAGCGCCCGCGGTGCTGAGGGCTATCAGCCCCAGCATTTT
TRBJ1-2,TRBD1,.,TRBV2,CASRLTTGGGYGYTF,TGTGCCAGCAGACTGACGACAGGGGGCGGCTATGGCTACACCTTC
TRBJ1-1,.,.,TRBV5-4,CASSLGAGNTEAFF,TGTGCCAGCAGCTTGGGGGCGGGGAACACTGAAGCTTTCTTT
TRBJ1-3,TRBD1,few,TRBV2,CASSEGWDSSGNTIYF,TGTGCCAGCAGTGAAGGCTGGGACAGTTCTGGAAACACCATATATTTT
TRBJ1-6,TRBD1,.,TRBV19,CASSLGTGDNSPLHF,TGTGCCAGTAGCCTTGGGACAGGTGATAATTCACCCCTCCACTTT
TRBJ2-3,TRBD1,.,TRBV11-2,CASSFGQGGTDTQYF,TGTGCCAGCAGCTTCGGACAGGGGGGCACAGATACGCAGTATTTT
TRBJ2-7,.,.,TRBV6-1,CASSGSVPTKQYF,TGTGCCAGCTCCGGGTCCGTCCCAACCAAGCAGTACTTC
TRBJ2-2,.,.,TRBV7-7,CASSSDDLDTGELFF,TGTGCTAGCAGCTCAGATGATTTGGACACCGGGGAGCTGTTTTTT
TRBJ2-1,.,.,TRBV5-3,CARSSLLSDEQFF,TGTGCCAGAAGCTCGCTCCTAAGCGATGAGCAGTTCTTC
TRBJ1-4,TRBD1,.,TRBV5-6,CASSYPGQGDATNEKLFF,TGTGCCAGCAGCTACCCGGGACAGGGGGATGCAACTAATGAAAAACTGTTTTTT
TRBJ2-2,TRBD1,.,TRBV9,CASSIGQGASNTGELFF,TGTGCCAGCAGCATTGGACAGGGGGCGTCTAACACCGGGGAGCTGTTTTTT
TRBJ1-1,TRBD1,.,TRBV5-6,CASSFSGTGYTEAFF,TGTGCCAGCAGCTTCTCCGGGACAGGGTACACTGAAGCTTTCTTT
TRBJ2-7,TRBD1,.,TRBV2,CASSDLGQGSYEQYF,TGTGCCAGCAGTGACTTAGGACAGGGATCCTACGAGCAGTACTTC
TRBJ2-5,.,.,TRBV4-1,CASSQGWSRGQETQYF,TGCGCCAGCAGCCAAGGGTGGAGTCGGGGGCAAGAGACCCAGTACTTC
TRBJ1-6,TRBD1,.,TRBV7-9,CASSLGGQGGSPLHF,TGTGCCAGCAGCCTTGGTGGACAGGGTGGATCACCCCTCCACTTT
TRBJ2-7,.,.,TRBV5-6,CASSLGQLLPEQYF,TGTGCCAGCAGCTTGGGACAGCTTCTACCCGAGCAGTACTTC